A selection of T cell receptor beta chains follows, all from one sample in a study of breast tumors, draining lymph nodes, adjacent tissues. From the multiplex PCR reads, TCRdb called clonotypes with MiXCR, one entry per CDR3 protein. The sample consists of more than 6,500 distinct CDR3 sequences, 43% of them appearing once. Material: tumor-adjacent breast tissue. The source is a female donor with breast cancer. Some clones in this sample may be carry-over from other donors' samples. Both conserved end residues are part of each CDR3. Each record gives: J gene, clone size, CDR3 length, V gene, D gene, CDR3 protein, CDR3 DNA. A D gene is named only where the DNA matches it firmly. Only part of the rows carry a size: once, few, many, or a class if the clone is expanded.

j_call: TRBJ2-5
clone_size: NA
cdr3_length: 13
v_call: TRBV2
d_call: NA
cdr3_aa: CASSEGTAETQYF
cdr3_nt: TGTGCCAGCAGTGAAGGGACGGCGGAGACCCAGTACTTC

j_call: TRBJ1-5
clone_size: NA
cdr3_length: 11
v_call: TRBV25-1
d_call: NA
cdr3_aa: CASTHGDTQHF
cdr3_nt: TGTGCCAGCACTCACGGGGACACTCAGCATTTT

j_call: TRBJ2-6
clone_size: NA
cdr3_length: 16
v_call: TRBV5-4
d_call: NA
cdr3_aa: CASSPGRTTGANVLTF
cdr3_nt: TGTGCCAGCAGCCCAGGACGGACTACTGGGGCCAACGTCCTGACTTTC

j_call: TRBJ2-3
clone_size: NA
cdr3_length: 12
v_call: TRBV5-1
d_call: NA
cdr3_aa: CASSGGISMQYF
cdr3_nt: TGCGCCAGCAGTGGGGGGATATCTATGCAGTATTTT

j_call: TRBJ2-7
clone_size: many
cdr3_length: 15
v_call: TRBV30
d_call: NA
cdr3_aa: CAWSQGAGTVYEQYF
cdr3_nt: TGTGCCTGGAGCCAAGGGGCAGGGACTGTATACGAGCAGTACTTC

j_call: TRBJ2-3
clone_size: many
cdr3_length: 14
v_call: TRBV28
d_call: NA
cdr3_aa: CASRWERSTDTQYF
cdr3_nt: TGTGCCTCACGTTGGGAGCGGTCGACAGATACGCAGTATTTT

j_call: TRBJ1-5
clone_size: NA
cdr3_length: 12
v_call: TRBV20-1
d_call: NA
cdr3_aa: CSASHFGQPQHF
cdr3_nt: TGCAGTGCTAGTCACTTCGGTCAGCCCCAGCATTTT

j_call: TRBJ1-3
clone_size: NA
cdr3_length: 16
v_call: TRBV12-3/TRBV12-4
d_call: NA
cdr3_aa: CASSKAGVGNGNTIYF
cdr3_nt: TGTGCCAGCAGTAAAGCAGGGGTCGGGAATGGAAACACCATATATTTT

j_call: TRBJ2-1
clone_size: many
cdr3_length: 19
v_call: TRBV5-1
d_call: TRBD2
cdr3_aa: CASSRNPLYLAGDSNEQFF
cdr3_nt: TGCGCCAGCAGCCGAAACCCCCTTTACTTAGCGGGGGATAGCAATGAGCAGTTCTTC

j_call: TRBJ2-7
clone_size: medium-sized
cdr3_length: 15
v_call: TRBV6-5
d_call: TRBD1
cdr3_aa: CASSYSDRASYEQYF
cdr3_nt: TGTGCCAGCAGTTACAGCGACAGGGCCTCCTACGAGCAGTACTTC

j_call: TRBJ2-3
clone_size: medium-sized
cdr3_length: 16
v_call: TRBV24-1
d_call: TRBD1
cdr3_aa: CATSGSGTGATDTQYF
cdr3_nt: TGTGCCACCAGTGGGTCCGGGACAGGGGCCACAGATACGCAGTATTTT

j_call: TRBJ1-4
clone_size: NA
cdr3_length: 14
v_call: TRBV4-1
d_call: TRBD1
cdr3_aa: CASSQEQGADELFF
cdr3_nt: TGCGCCAGCAGCCAAGAACAGGGGGCCGATGAACTGTTTTTT

j_call: TRBJ2-5
clone_size: medium-sized
cdr3_length: 18
v_call: TRBV7-2
d_call: TRBD2
cdr3_aa: CASSLALLAGGLGETQYF
cdr3_nt: TGTGCCAGCAGCTTAGCCTTGTTGGCGGGAGGGCTAGGGGAGACCCAGTACTTC

j_call: TRBJ2-2
clone_size: many
cdr3_length: 14
v_call: TRBV7-3
d_call: TRBD1
cdr3_aa: CASSSTGVAGELFF
cdr3_nt: TGTGCCAGCAGCTCCACAGGGGTGGCCGGGGAGCTGTTTTTT

j_call: TRBJ2-7
clone_size: many
cdr3_length: 14
v_call: TRBV10-3
d_call: NA
cdr3_aa: CAISESGGTYEQYF
cdr3_nt: TGTGCCATCAGTGAGTCGGGGGGCACCTACGAGCAGTACTTC

j_call: TRBJ2-3
clone_size: many
cdr3_length: 16
v_call: TRBV5-1
d_call: NA
cdr3_aa: CASSYKTRQSADTQYF
cdr3_nt: TGCGCCAGCAGCTATAAGACACGCCAATCGGCAGATACGCAGTATTTT

j_call: TRBJ2-2
clone_size: few
cdr3_length: 12
v_call: TRBV11-3
d_call: TRBD2
cdr3_aa: CASREGDGELFF
cdr3_nt: TGTGCCAGCCGGGAGGGCGACGGGGAGCTGTTTTTT

j_call: TRBJ1-4
clone_size: medium-sized
cdr3_length: 14
v_call: TRBV6-4
d_call: NA
cdr3_aa: CASIGTEENEKLFF
cdr3_nt: TGTGCCAGCATCGGGACTGAAGAAAATGAAAAACTGTTTTTT

j_call: TRBJ2-7
clone_size: NA
cdr3_length: 15
v_call: TRBV30
d_call: NA
cdr3_aa: CAWSGGHTIRYEQYF
cdr3_nt: TGTGCCTGGAGTGGGGGACATACCATACGCTACGAGCAGTACTTC

j_call: TRBJ2-1
clone_size: many
cdr3_length: 19
v_call: TRBV20-1
d_call: TRBD2
cdr3_aa: CSARDRVLAGGISYNEQFF
cdr3_nt: TGCAGTGCTAGAGATCGTGTACTAGCGGGAGGGATCTCCTACAATGAGCAGTTCTTC

j_call: TRBJ1-4
clone_size: medium-sized
cdr3_length: 15
v_call: TRBV15
d_call: NA
cdr3_aa: CATSRDKGNNEKLFF
cdr3_nt: TGTGCCACCAGCAGAGATAAGGGGAATAATGAAAAACTGTTTTTT

j_call: TRBJ1-4
clone_size: NA
cdr3_length: 15
v_call: TRBV7-9
d_call: TRBD1
cdr3_aa: CASSAGTGRGEKLFF
cdr3_nt: TGTGCCAGCAGCGCCGGGACAGGGAGGGGTGAAAAACTGTTTTTT

j_call: TRBJ2-3
clone_size: medium-sized
cdr3_length: 12
v_call: TRBV20-1
d_call: NA
cdr3_aa: CSVSPITDTQYF
cdr3_nt: TGCAGTGTATCCCCTATCACAGATACGCAGTATTTT

j_call: TRBJ2-2
clone_size: many
cdr3_length: 13
v_call: TRBV6-4
d_call: NA
cdr3_aa: CASSDRGHGELFF
cdr3_nt: TGTGCCAGCAGTGACCGAGGACACGGGGAGCTGTTTTTT

j_call: TRBJ2-1
clone_size: NA
cdr3_length: 15
v_call: TRBV6-2/TRBV6-3
d_call: TRBD1
cdr3_aa: CASSRRDSSYNEQFF
cdr3_nt: TGTGCCAGCAGCCGCCGGGACAGTTCCTACAATGAGCAGTTCTTC

j_call: TRBJ2-7
clone_size: once
cdr3_length: 16
v_call: TRBV6-1
d_call: TRBD2
cdr3_aa: CASSEGPSGARYEQYF
cdr3_nt: TGTGCCAGCAGTGAAGGGCCTAGCGGGGCGCGTTACGAGCAGTACTTC

j_call: TRBJ2-1
clone_size: medium-sized
cdr3_length: 15
v_call: TRBV2
d_call: NA
cdr3_aa: CASSLRRTSYNEQFF
cdr3_nt: TGTGCCAGCAGTCTCAGGAGAACGTCCTACAATGAGCAGTTCTTC

j_call: TRBJ2-3
clone_size: NA
cdr3_length: 14
v_call: TRBV15
d_call: NA
cdr3_aa: CATSRVGGTDTQYF
cdr3_nt: TGTGCCACCAGCAGAGTTGGAGGCACAGATACGCAGTATTTT

j_call: TRBJ2-6
clone_size: medium-sized
cdr3_length: 16
v_call: TRBV7-9
d_call: NA
cdr3_aa: CAGPEQIPSGANVLTF
cdr3_nt: TGTGCCGGACCTGAGCAGATACCCTCTGGGGCCAACGTCCTGACTTTC

j_call: TRBJ2-7
clone_size: many
cdr3_length: 15
v_call: TRBV28
d_call: TRBD1
cdr3_aa: CASSLWGQGTTEQYF
cdr3_nt: TGTGCCAGCAGTTTATGGGGACAGGGGACGACCGAGCAGTACTTC

j_call: TRBJ2-3
clone_size: medium-sized
cdr3_length: 15
v_call: TRBV20-1
d_call: NA
cdr3_aa: CSASNARSSTDTQYF
cdr3_nt: TGCAGTGCTAGTAACGCCCGGTCCTCCACAGATACGCAGTATTTT

j_call: TRBJ2-1
clone_size: medium-sized
cdr3_length: 15
v_call: TRBV25-1
d_call: TRBD2
cdr3_aa: CASSESGLVGNEQFF
cdr3_nt: TGTGCCAGCAGTGAATCGGGACTAGTAGGCAATGAGCAGTTCTTC

j_call: TRBJ1-2
clone_size: NA
cdr3_length: 16
v_call: TRBV5-1
d_call: NA
cdr3_aa: CASTTTPGGGKSGYTF
cdr3_nt: TGCGCCAGCACGACGACCCCCGGGGGGGGGAAAAGTGGCTACACCTTC

j_call: TRBJ2-3
clone_size: many
cdr3_length: 14
v_call: TRBV2
d_call: TRBD2
cdr3_aa: CASMGGRATDTQYF
cdr3_nt: TGTGCCAGCATGGGCGGGAGGGCCACAGATACGCAGTATTTT